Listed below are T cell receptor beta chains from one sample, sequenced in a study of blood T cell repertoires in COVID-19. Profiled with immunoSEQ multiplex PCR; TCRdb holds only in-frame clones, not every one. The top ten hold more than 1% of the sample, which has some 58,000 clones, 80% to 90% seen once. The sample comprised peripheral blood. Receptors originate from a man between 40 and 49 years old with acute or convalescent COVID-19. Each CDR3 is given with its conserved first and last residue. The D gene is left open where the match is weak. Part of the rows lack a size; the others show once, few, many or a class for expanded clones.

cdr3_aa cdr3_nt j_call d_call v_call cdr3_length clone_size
CASSIGPTGDETQYF TGTGCCAGTAGTATAGGTCCCACAGGGGACGAGACCCAGTACTTC TRBJ2-5 TRBD1 TRBV19 15 -
CASSLRDIRTDTQYF TGTGCCAGCTCACTTCGGGACATTCGCACAGATACGCAGTATTTT TRBJ2-3 - TRBV18 15 -
CASRIGTGENSPLHF TGTGCCAGCAGGATCGGGACAGGGGAGAATTCACCCCTCCACTTT TRBJ1-6 TRBD1 TRBV3-1/TRBV3-2 15 few
CASTPGRVEHEQYF TGTGCCAGCACTCCTGGGCGAGTTGAACACGAGCAGTACTTC TRBJ2-7 - TRBV11-2 14 -
CASSSTSGVRKTDTQYF TGTGCCAGTAGTTCGACTAGCGGGGTTAGGAAGACAGATACGCAGTATTTT TRBJ2-3 TRBD2 TRBV19 17 once
CATSVQGNQPQHF TGTGCCACCAGTGTACAGGGAAATCAGCCCCAGCATTTT TRBJ1-5 - TRBV24-1 13 -
CASSYSGTGSGNTIYF TGTGCCAGCAGCTACTCCGGGACAGGGTCTGGAAACACCATATATTTT TRBJ1-3 TRBD1 TRBV7-2 16 -
CASSLLSGVTYGYTF TGTGCCAGCAGTTTATTGTCCGGAGTTACCTATGGCTACACCTTC TRBJ1-2 - TRBV28 15 -
CASSSPADRVGDNEQFF TGTGCCAGCAGCTCGCCAGCGGACAGGGTCGGCGACAATGAGCAGTTCTTC TRBJ2-1 TRBD1 TRBV11-3 17 -
CASRGGQGPNTGELFF TGTGCCTCCCGCGGAGGACAGGGCCCGAACACCGGGGAGCTGTTTTTT TRBJ2-2 TRBD1 TRBV19 16 -
CAISEPDKSYGYTF TGTGCCATCAGTGAGCCCGACAAATCCTATGGCTACACCTTC TRBJ1-2 - TRBV10-3 14 -
CASSSSMGEVEKLFF TGTGCCAGCAGCTCCTCTATGGGGGAGGTAGAAAAACTGTTTTTT TRBJ1-4 - TRBV11-3 15 -
CASSLGTSGVIETQYF TGTGCCAGCAGCTTGGGAACATCAGGGGTAATTGAGACCCAGTACTTC TRBJ2-5 - TRBV5-4 16 -